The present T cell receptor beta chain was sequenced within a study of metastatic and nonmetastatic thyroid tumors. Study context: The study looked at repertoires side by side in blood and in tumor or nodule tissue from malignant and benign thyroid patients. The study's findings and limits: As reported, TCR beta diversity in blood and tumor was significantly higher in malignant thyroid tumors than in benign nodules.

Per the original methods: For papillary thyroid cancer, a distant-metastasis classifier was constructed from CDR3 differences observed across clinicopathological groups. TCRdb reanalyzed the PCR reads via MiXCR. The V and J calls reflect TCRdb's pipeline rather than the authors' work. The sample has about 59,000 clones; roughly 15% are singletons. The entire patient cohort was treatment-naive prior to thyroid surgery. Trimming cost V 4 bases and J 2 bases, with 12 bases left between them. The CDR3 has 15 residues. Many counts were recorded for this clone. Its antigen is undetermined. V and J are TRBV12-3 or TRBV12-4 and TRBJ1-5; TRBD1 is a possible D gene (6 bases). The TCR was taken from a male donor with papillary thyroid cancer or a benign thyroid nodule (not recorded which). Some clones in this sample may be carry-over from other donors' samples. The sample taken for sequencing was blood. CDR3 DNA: TGTGCCAGCAGTTCGAAGTCAGGGGGCAATCAGCCCCAGCATTTT. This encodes CASSSKSGGNQPQHF.